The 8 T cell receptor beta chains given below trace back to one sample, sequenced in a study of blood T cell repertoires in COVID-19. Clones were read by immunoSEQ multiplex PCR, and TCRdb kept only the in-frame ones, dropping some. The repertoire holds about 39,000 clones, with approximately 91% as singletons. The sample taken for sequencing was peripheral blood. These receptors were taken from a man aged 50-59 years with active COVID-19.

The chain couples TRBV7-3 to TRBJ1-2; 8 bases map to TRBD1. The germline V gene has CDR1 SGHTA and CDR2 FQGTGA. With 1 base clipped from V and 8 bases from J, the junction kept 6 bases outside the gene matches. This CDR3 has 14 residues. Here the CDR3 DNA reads TGTGCCAGCAGCTTAAACAGGGGGAGCGGAGGCTACACCTTC. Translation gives CASSLNRGSGGYTF.

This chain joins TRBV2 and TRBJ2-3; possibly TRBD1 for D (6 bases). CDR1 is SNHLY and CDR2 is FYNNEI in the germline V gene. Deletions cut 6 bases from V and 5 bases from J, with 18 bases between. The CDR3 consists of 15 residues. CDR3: CASRKRRGFEDTQYF. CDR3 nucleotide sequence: TGTGCCAGCAGAAAACGTAGGGGGTTCGAAGATACGCAGTATTTT.

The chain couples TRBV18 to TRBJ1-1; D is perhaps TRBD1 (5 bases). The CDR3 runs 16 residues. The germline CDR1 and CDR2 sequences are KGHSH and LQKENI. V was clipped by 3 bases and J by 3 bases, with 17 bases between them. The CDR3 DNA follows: TGTGCCAGCTCACCGAGGATTGGGGAAGGGGACACTGAAGCTTTCTTT. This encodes CASSPRIGEGDTEAFF.

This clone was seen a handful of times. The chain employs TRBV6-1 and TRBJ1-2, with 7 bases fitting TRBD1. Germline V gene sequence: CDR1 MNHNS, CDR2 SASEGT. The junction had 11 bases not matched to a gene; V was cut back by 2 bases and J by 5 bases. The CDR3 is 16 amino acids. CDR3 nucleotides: TGTGCCAGCAGTGAAAACGGTGGATGGGACAGTTATGGCTACACCTTC. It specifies CASSENGGWDSYGYTF.

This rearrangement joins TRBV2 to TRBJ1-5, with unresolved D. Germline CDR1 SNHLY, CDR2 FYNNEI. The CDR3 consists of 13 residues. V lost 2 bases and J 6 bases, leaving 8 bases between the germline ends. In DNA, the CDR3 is TGTGCCAGCAGTGAATCGGGGATTCAGCCCCAGCATTTT. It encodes CASSESGIQPQHF.

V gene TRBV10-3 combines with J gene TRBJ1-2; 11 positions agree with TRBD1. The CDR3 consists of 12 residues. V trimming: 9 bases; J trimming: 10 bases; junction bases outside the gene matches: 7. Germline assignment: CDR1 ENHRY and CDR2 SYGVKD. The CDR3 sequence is CAIGDRGIDYTF. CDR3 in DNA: TGTGCCATAGGGGACAGGGGGATTGACTACACCTTC.

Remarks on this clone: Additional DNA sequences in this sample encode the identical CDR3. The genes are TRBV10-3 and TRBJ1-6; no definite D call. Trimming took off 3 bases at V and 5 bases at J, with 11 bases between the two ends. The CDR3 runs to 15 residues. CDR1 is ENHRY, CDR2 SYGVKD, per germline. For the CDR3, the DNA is TGTGCCATCAGTGAAGAGTTGGTGGATAATTCACCCCTCCACTTT. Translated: CAISEELVDNSPLHF.

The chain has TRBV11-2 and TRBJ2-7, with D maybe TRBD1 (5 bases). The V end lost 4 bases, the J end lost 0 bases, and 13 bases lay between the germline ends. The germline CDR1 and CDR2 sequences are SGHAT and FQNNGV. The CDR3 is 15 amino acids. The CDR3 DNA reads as TGTGCCAGCAGCTACCGACACAGGAGCTCCTACGAGCAGTACTTC. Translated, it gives CASSYRHRSSYEQYF.